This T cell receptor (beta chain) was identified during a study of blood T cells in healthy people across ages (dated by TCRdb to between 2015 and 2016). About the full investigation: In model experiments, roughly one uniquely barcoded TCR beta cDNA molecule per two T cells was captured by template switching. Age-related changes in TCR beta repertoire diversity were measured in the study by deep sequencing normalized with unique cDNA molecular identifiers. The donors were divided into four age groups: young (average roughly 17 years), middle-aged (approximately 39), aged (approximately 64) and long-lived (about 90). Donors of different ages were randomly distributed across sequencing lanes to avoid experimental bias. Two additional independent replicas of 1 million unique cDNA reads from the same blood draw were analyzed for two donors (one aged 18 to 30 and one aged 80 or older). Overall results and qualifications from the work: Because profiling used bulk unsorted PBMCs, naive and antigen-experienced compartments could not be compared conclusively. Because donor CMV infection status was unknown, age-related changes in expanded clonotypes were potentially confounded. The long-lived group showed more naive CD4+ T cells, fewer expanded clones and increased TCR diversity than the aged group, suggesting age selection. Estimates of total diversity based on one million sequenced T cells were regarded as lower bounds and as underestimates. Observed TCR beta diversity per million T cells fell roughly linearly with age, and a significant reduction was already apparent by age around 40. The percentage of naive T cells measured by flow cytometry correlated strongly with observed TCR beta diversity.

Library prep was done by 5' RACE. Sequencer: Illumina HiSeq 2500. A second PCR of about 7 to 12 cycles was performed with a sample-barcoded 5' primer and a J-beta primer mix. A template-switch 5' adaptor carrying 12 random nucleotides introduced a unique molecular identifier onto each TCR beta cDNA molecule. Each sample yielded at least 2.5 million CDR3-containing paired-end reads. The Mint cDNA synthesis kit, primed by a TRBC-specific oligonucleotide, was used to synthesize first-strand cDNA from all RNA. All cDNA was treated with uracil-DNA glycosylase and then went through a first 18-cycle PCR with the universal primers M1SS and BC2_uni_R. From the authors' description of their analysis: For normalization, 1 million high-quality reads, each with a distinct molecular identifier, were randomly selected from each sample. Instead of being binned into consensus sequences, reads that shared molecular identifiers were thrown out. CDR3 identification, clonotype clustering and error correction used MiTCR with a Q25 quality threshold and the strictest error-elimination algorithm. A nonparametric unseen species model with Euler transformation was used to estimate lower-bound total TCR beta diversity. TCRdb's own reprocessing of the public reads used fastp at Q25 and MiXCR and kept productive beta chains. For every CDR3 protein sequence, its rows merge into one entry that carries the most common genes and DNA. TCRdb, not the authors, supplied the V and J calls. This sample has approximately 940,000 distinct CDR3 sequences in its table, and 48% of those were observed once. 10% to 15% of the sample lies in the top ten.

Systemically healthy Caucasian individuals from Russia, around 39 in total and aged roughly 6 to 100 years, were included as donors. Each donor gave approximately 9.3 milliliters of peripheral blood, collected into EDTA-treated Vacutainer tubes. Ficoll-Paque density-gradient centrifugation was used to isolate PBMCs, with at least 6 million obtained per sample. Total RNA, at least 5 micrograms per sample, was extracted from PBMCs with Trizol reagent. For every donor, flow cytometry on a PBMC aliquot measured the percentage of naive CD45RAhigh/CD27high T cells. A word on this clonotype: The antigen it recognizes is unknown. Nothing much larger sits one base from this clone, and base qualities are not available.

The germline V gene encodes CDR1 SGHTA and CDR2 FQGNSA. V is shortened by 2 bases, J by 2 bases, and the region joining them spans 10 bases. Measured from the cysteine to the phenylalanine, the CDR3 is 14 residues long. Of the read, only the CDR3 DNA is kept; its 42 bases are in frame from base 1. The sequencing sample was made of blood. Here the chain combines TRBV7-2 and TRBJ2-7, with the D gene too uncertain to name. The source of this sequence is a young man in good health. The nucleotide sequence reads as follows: TGTGCCAGCAGCTTACAGGCAACCCCCTACGAGCAGTACTTC. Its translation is CASSLQATPYEQYF.